This entry is about one T cell receptor beta chain. The junction had 2 bases not matched to a gene; V was cut back by 4 bases and J by 2 bases. Germline V gene lookup returns CDR1 SQVTM and CDR2 ANQGSEA. The length of the CDR3 is 13 residues. This entry belongs to a study of control samples from healthy donors and cancer patients. Measured with immunoSEQ multiplex PCR; TCRdb has only the in-frame clones, and not every one. The table shows tens of thousands of clones, with roughly nine tenths occurring only once. The receptor comes from a man between 25 and 39 years old in good health. Sequenced input: blood. The chain is built from TRBV29-1 and TRBJ2-1, with 7 positions matching TRBD2. In DNA form, the CDR3 reads TGCAGCGTTGCTAGCGGTACCTACAATGAGCAGTTCTTC. Encoded protein: CSVASGTYNEQFF.